This passage covers 13 T cell receptor beta chains from one sample sequenced in a study of CD8 T cells in Susac syndrome. The RNA input was roughly 0.45 to 1 ug, and it was reverse transcribed with random hexamers. MiXCR, applied by TCRdb to the immunoSEQ multiplex PCR reads, yields one record per CDR3 protein. The data show 300,000 or so distinct CDR3 sequences, about 90% seen once. Specimen: CD4+ T cells from PBMCs. The receptors originated from a human donor with multiple sclerosis.

J is TRBJ2-7 and V is TRBV7-2; D uncertain. The CDR3 sequence is 14 residues long. Trimming took off 4 bases at V and 3 bases at J, with 13 bases between the two ends. Germline CDR1 reads SGHTA; CDR2 reads FQGNSA. CDR3: CASSYPDARYEQYF. The CDR3 DNA is TGTGCCAGCAGCTACCCCGATGCCCGCTACGAGCAGTACTTC.

This clonotype came up once. This chain links TRBV7-9 with TRBJ2-7; D unclear. Per germline, CDR1 SEHNR and CDR2 FQNEAQ (reference sequence). The V end lost 8 bases, the J end lost 10 bases, and 15 bases lay between the germline ends. The CDR3 consists of 11 residues. CDR3 loop: CASSLAELQYF. The CDR3 DNA reads TGTGCCAGCTCTCTCGCCGAGCTCCAGTACTTC.

The genes are TRBV5-1 and TRBJ2-7; 11 bases line up with TRBD1. The V segment lost 2 bases and the J segment 3 bases; nucleotides outside the gene matches: 1. Germline V lookup: CDR1 SGHRS, CDR2 YFSETQ. The CDR3 has 14 amino acids. CDR3 sequence: CASSFGTGGYEQYF. CDR3 nucleotide sequence: TGCGCCAGCAGCTTCGGGACAGGGGGCTACGAGCAGTACTTC.

The V call is TRBV4-2, the J call TRBJ2-3; TRBD2 matches at 10 bases. The ends lost 2 bases at V and 6 bases at J; junction bases unmatched: 8. Germline CDR1 reads LGHNA; CDR2 reads YNFKEQ. The CDR3 spans 16 residues. The CDR3 DNA sequence: TGTGCCAGCAGCCAAAACCTAGCGGGAGAAGGGGATACGCAGTATTTT. Protein product: CASSQNLAGEGDTQYF.

This sequence joins TRBV29-1 and TRBJ2-7; D not certain. Between the trimmed V and J ends, which lost 5 bases and 6 bases, there was a span of 11 bases. CDR1 is SQVTM and CDR2 is ANQGSEA in the germline V gene. CDR3 length equals 11 residues. The CDR3 loop is CSVNEFGEQYF. DNA of the CDR3: TGCAGCGTTAATGAGTTCGGCGAGCAGTACTTC.

V is TRBV4-1 and J is TRBJ2-1; 9 nucleotides match TRBD1. Germline V gene sequence: CDR1 MGHRA, CDR2 YSYEKL. The V segment lost 2 bases and the J segment 10 bases; nucleotides outside the gene matches: 9. CDR3 length: 15 amino acids. The CDR3 region has the DNA TGCGCCAGCAGCCAAATGGGACAGGGTCGCCGGGAGCAGTTCTTC. This gives the protein CASSQMGQGRREQFF.

This clonotype was seen a few times. The chain uses TRBV7-7 and TRBJ2-7, with D unresolved. CDR1 and CDR2 (germline): SSHAT, FNYEAQ (reference sequence). CDR3 size: 13 residues. This CDR3 is CASSRDNYSEQYF. The CDR3 nucleotides are TGTGCTAGCTCGCGAGACAACTATAGCGAGCAGTACTTC.

The chain uses TRBV28 and TRBJ2-3; D gene ambiguous. V was trimmed by 6 bases and J by 2 bases, leaving 6 bases between them. This CDR3 is 12 amino acids long. Germline-derived CDR1 and CDR2 are MDHEN and SYDVKM. This chain's CDR3 is CASRKFTDTQYF. CDR3 in DNA: TGTGCCAGCAGAAAATTCACAGATACGCAGTATTTT.

The chain links TRBV19 to TRBJ1-2, with TRBD1 identical over 8 bases. J gave up 1 base and V 1 base, and 8 bases lay outside the gene matches. Looked up from germline, CDR1 is LNHDA and CDR2 is SQIVND (reference sequence). The CDR3 totals 17 residues. The CDR3 region has the DNA TGTGCCAGTAGTATAGGGGCCGGGACAGGCCGTAACTATGGCTACACCTTC. This sequence encodes CASSIGAGTGRNYGYTF.

This clonotype was detected once. The chain carries TRBV7-2 and TRBJ2-7; D is uncertain. Per germline, CDR1 SGHTA and CDR2 FQGNSA. The CDR3 has 12 amino acids. The germline V and J ends were trimmed by 2 bases and 7 bases, with 9 bases remaining between them. The DNA for the CDR3 is TGTGCCAGCAGCTTATTGGGGTTTGAGCAGTACTTC. Its translation: CASSLLGFEQYF.

V is TRBV19 and J is TRBJ2-6; D gene ambiguous. The CDR3 is 11 amino acids. V lost 8 bases, J lost 7 bases, and 6 bases lay in between. Germline assignment: CDR1 LNHDA and CDR2 SQIVND (reference sequence). DNA for the CDR3: TGTGCCAGTCGCATAGCCAACGTCCTGACTTTC. It codes for CASRIANVLTF.

This chain joins TRBV7-9 and TRBJ1-4; 8 nucleotides agree with TRBD1. The CDR3 loop spans 14 amino acids. CDR1 and CDR2 (germline): SEHNR, FQNEAQ (reference sequence). The V segment lost 5 bases and the J segment 7 bases; nucleotides outside the gene matches: 6. The CDR3 sequence is CASSTHRGGEKLFF. CDR3 DNA sequence: TGTGCCAGCAGCACTCACAGGGGGGGTGAAAAACTGTTTTTT.

The chain carries TRBV20-1 and TRBJ1-2, with D unresolved. Trimming left V 2 bases short and J 5 bases short, with 15 bases between. Germline lookup yields CDR1 DFQATT and CDR2 SNEGSKA (reference sequence). This CDR3 comprises 14 residues. The CDR3 spells CSARHQDGEYGYTF. The DNA for the CDR3 is TGCAGTGCTAGACACCAGGACGGAGAATATGGCTACACCTTC.